The 32 T cell receptor beta chains reported below all come from one sample, sequenced in a study of cytomegalovirus exposure and HLA in healthy donors. The method was immunoSEQ multiplex PCR; TCRdb's version includes in-frame clones alone and lacks a portion of them. The top ten clones hold 1% of a sample with 250,000 to 300,000 clones, roughly 85% of them seen once. Sequenced material: PBMCs. The receptors originated from a woman under 30 in good health and CMV-seronegative.

The genes are TRBV7-6 and TRBJ2-1, with TRBD2 as a possible D gene (7 bases). Germline V lookup: CDR1 SGHVS, CDR2 FNYEAQ. Deletions cut 4 bases from V and 2 bases from J, with 15 bases between. This CDR3 comprises 16 residues. For the CDR3, the DNA is TGTGCCAGCAGCTCCAGCGGAGGGGGGGCCTACAATGAGCAGTTCTTC. Protein product: CASSSSGGGAYNEQFF.

The genes are TRBV27 and TRBJ2-3; 7 bases align to TRBD1. CDR1 and CDR2 from the germline V gene are MNHEY and SMNVEV (reference sequence). V gave up 5 bases and J gave up 1 base; unmatched junction bases: 6. The CDR3 totals 15 residues. CDR3 coding DNA: TGTGCCAGCAGTACCCCCGGGACAGGCACAGATACGCAGTATTTT. Encoded protein: CASSTPGTGTDTQYF.

This chain connects TRBV4-3 to TRBJ1-2; maybe TRBD1 (6 bases). V was pared by 3 bases and J by 7 bases, with 18 bases between. Germline V gene lookup returns CDR1 LGHNA and CDR2 YSLEER. CDR3 length equals 15 residues. Written as DNA, the CDR3 is TGCGCCAGCAGCCATCCGGCTGGCAGGGGTGCTGGCTACACCTTC. It yields the protein CASSHPAGRGAGYTF.

In its sample, this clone was seen many times. V is TRBV19 and J is TRBJ2-1, with D maybe TRBD1 (6 bases). The CDR3 spans 13 residues. Germline V CDR1 and CDR2: LNHDA, SQIVND (reference sequence). The ends were cut back, 5 bases at V and 15 bases at J, with 20 bases in the middle. This chain's CDR3 is CASSGQQGFAPFF. Written as DNA, the CDR3 is TGTGCCAGTAGTGGACAACAGGGATTTGCTCCGTTCTTC.

This clone was observed once. The chain combines TRBV29-1 with TRBJ2-5, with 8 bases aligning to TRBD2. Germline loops: CDR1 SQVTM, CDR2 ANQGSEA. CDR3 length: 14 residues. After removal of 3 bases from V and 4 bases from J, the junction contained 7 bases not matched to a gene. CDR3 in DNA: TGCAGCGTTGAGAGGCGGCTAGCGGGAGAGACCCAGTACTTC. It is translated as CSVERRLAGETQYF.

The chain has TRBV7-8 and TRBJ2-5, with D maybe TRBD2 (6 bases). The CDR3 sequence is 16 residues long. Trimming cost V 4 bases and J 5 bases, with 20 bases left between them. CDR1 and CDR2 (germline): SGHVS, FQNEAQ. CDR3 nucleotide sequence: TGTGCCAGCAGCTCAGCCTTGGGCGGGGAGAGGGAGACCCAGTACTTC. Encoded protein: CASSSALGGERETQYF.

The rearrangement links TRBV29-1 to TRBJ2-1; 8 bases fit TRBD2. The CDR3 covers 14 residues. Germline CDR1 SQVTM, CDR2 ANQGSEA. After removal of 4 bases from V and 14 bases from J, the junction contained 16 bases not matched to a gene. CDR3 residues: CSVVEPGGPFIEFF. CDR3 DNA sequence: TGCAGCGTTGTTGAACCGGGGGGGCCTTTCATCGAGTTCTTC.

V is TRBV25-1 and J is TRBJ1-1; D remains unclear. The CDR3 contains 13 residues. V shed 8 bases and J shed 0 bases, with 10 bases lying between them. CDR1 and CDR2 from the germline V gene are MGHDK and SYGVNS. This chain's CDR3 is CASLGRVNTEAFF. The DNA for the CDR3 is TGTGCCAGCCTTGGGCGGGTGAACACTGAAGCTTTCTTT.

This sequence joins TRBV4-3 and TRBJ2-1, with D possibly being TRBD2 (7 bases). The germline gives CDR1 LGHNA, CDR2 YSLEER. The CDR3 length is 16 residues. Trimming stripped 0 bases from V and 4 bases from J, with 13 bases between. CDR3 sequence: CASSQEQGGGYNEQFF. The DNA for the CDR3 is TGCGCCAGCAGCCAAGAGCAAGGGGGGGGATACAATGAGCAGTTCTTC.

This chain joins TRBV5-4 and TRBJ2-1; tentatively, D is TRBD2 (6 bases). The CDR3 totals 13 residues. CDR1 is SGHNT and CDR2 is YYREEE in the germline V gene (reference sequence). V lost 4 bases and J lost 8, with 13 bases in between. CDR3 region: CASSRLTSDEQFF. In DNA, the CDR3 is TGTGCCAGCAGCCGCCTGACTAGTGATGAGCAGTTCTTC.

The rearrangement joins TRBV6-5 to TRBJ2-5; 12 bases are shared with TRBD2. V shed 5 bases, J shed 1 base, and the junction held 2 bases outside the gene matches. CDR1 and CDR2 from the germline V gene are MNHEY and SVGAGI. This CDR3 is 15 amino acids long. The CDR3 sequence: CASSRTSGTQETQYF. The CDR3 DNA follows: TGTGCCAGCAGTCGGACTAGCGGGACCCAAGAGACCCAGTACTTC.

This clone showed up just a few times. Different DNA sequences within this sample yield the same CDR3. This sequence joins TRBV9 and TRBJ1-2; D is perhaps TRBD1 (6 bases). Germline-derived CDR1 and CDR2 are SGDLS and YYNGEE. This CDR3 comprises 13 residues. The germline V and J ends were trimmed by 1 base and 2 bases, with 6 bases remaining between them. The CDR3 is CASSVTGNYGYTF. DNA of the CDR3: TGTGCCAGCAGCGTAACAGGGAACTATGGCTACACCTTC.

This rearrangement joins TRBV6-4 to TRBJ2-1, with 7 bases identical to TRBD1. CDR1 is MRHNA and CDR2 is SNTAGT in the germline V gene. J was trimmed by 6 bases and V by 4 bases; bases with no gene match: 6. This CDR3 has 14 amino acids. Here the CDR3 DNA reads TGTGCCAGCAGTGGACAGGGCCTCTCCAATGAGCAGTTCTTC. This gives the protein CASSGQGLSNEQFF.

CDR3: CAWSVGSLGFGLFF. In DNA, the CDR3 is TGTGCCTGGAGTGTAGGCAGCCTCGGGTTTGGACTGTTTTTT. The rearrangement uses TRBV30 and TRBJ1-4, with unresolved D. V dropped 0 bases and J dropped 13 bases, with 18 bases sitting between them. The CDR3 runs 14 residues. CDR1 and CDR2 from the germline V gene are GTSNPN and SVGIG (reference sequence).

V gene TRBV4-2 combines with J gene TRBJ2-1, with 8 bases fitting TRBD1. J lost 7 bases, V lost 1 base, and 6 bases had no gene match. The length of the CDR3 is 15 residues. Germline V lookup: CDR1 LGHNA, CDR2 YNFKEQ. The CDR3 here is CASSQVQTGDNEQFF. DNA of the CDR3: TGTGCCAGCAGCCAAGTTCAGACAGGGGATAATGAGCAGTTCTTC.

The chain links TRBV11-3 to TRBJ2-3; D is possibly TRBD2 (6 bases). The CDR3 has 19 residues. Trimming pared 1 base from V and 6 bases from J, leaving 26 bases between. In germline, CDR1 is SGHNT, CDR2 YENEEA. The CDR3 region has the DNA TGTGCCAGCAGCTTAGGTGGGGGGTTTGGAGCGTCGGATGCTGATACGCAGTATTTT. This gives the protein CASSLGGGFGASDADTQYF.

Remarks on this clone: This sample includes further DNA sequences coding for the same CDR3. The chain employs TRBV5-1 and TRBJ1-3, with 10 bases lining up with TRBD1. The ends lost 0 bases at V and 5 bases at J; junction bases unmatched: 2. Germline V gives CDR1 SGHRS, CDR2 YFSETQ. The CDR3 length is 15 residues. The CDR3 nucleotides read TGCGCCAGCAGCTTGGCGGGACAGGGGCGAAACACCATATATTTT. Translated: CASSLAGQGRNTIYF.

The chain carries TRBV30 and TRBJ2-5; TRBD2 agrees at 8 bases. Germline V gives CDR1 GTSNPN, CDR2 SVGIG (reference sequence). Losses at the gene ends were 2 bases for V and 4 bases for J; bases not matched to a gene: 15. This CDR3 has 17 amino acids. The CDR3 spells CAWSFHRGGAGGETQYF. The DNA for the CDR3 is TGTGCCTGGAGTTTTCATAGGGGGGGCGCGGGAGGAGAGACCCAGTACTTC.

The chain employs TRBV4-3 and TRBJ2-3; D unresolved. V lost 3 bases to trimming and J lost 2 bases, with 9 bases between them. This CDR3 comprises 14 residues. Germline V gives CDR1 LGHNA, CDR2 YSLEER. CDR3 residues: CASSQQHLTDTQYF. The CDR3 DNA reads TGCGCCAGCAGCCAGCAACACCTCACAGATACGCAGTATTTT.

This chain links TRBV5-1 with TRBJ1-4; TRBD1 matches 8 bases. With V trimmed by 2 bases and J by 6 bases, 3 bases remained unmatched. The CDR3 runs 14 residues. CDR1 and CDR2 from the germline V gene are SGHRS and YFSETQ. The CDR3 region is CASSFQGADEKLFF. DNA for the CDR3: TGCGCCAGCAGCTTCCAGGGGGCAGATGAAAAACTGTTTTTT.

The chain uses TRBV30 and TRBJ1-5, with D maybe TRBD1 (6 bases). V lost 1 base, J lost 5 bases, and 9 bases lay in between. The germline V gene encodes CDR1 GTSNPN and CDR2 SVGIG (reference sequence). The CDR3 runs 13 residues. CDR3 protein: CAWSAGDDQPQHF. In nucleotides, the CDR3 is TGTGCCTGGAGTGCAGGGGACGATCAGCCCCAGCATTTT.

This chain uses TRBV7-2 with TRBJ1-6; TRBD1 matches at 12 bases. With V trimmed by 3 bases and J by 9 bases, 3 bases remained unmatched. CDR3 length equals 15 residues. The germline CDR1 and CDR2 sequences are SGHTA and FQGNSA. The CDR3 sequence: CASSFGTGGFSPLHF. The DNA for the CDR3 is TGTGCCAGCAGCTTCGGGACAGGGGGCTTTTCACCCCTCCACTTT.

The chain recombines TRBV5-1 with TRBJ2-3, with 11 bases identical to TRBD2. Germline V gives CDR1 SGHRS, CDR2 YFSETQ. J lost 1 base, V lost 6 bases, and 7 bases had no gene match. The CDR3 has 16 residues. The CDR3 sequence: CASTQTSGVRTDTQYF. The CDR3 DNA reads TGCGCCAGCACGCAGACTAGCGGGGTACGCACAGATACGCAGTATTTT.

The chain joins TRBV25-1 to TRBJ1-4; 8 positions agree with TRBD1. CDR3 length: 17 residues. Germline CDR1 reads MGHDK; CDR2 reads SYGVNS. V trimming: 1 base; J trimming: 4 bases; junction bases outside the gene matches: 8. CDR3 region: CASSESGTGGINEKLFF. CDR3 in DNA: TGTGCCAGCAGTGAATCCGGGACAGGCGGAATTAATGAAAAACTGTTTTTT.

The gene calls are TRBV6-5 and TRBJ2-2, with TRBD1 matching over 7 bases. Losses at the gene ends were 6 bases for V and 1 base for J; bases not matched to a gene: 5. Per the germline V gene, CDR1 is MNHEY and CDR2 is SVGAGI. The CDR3 contains 15 residues. CDR3 nucleotide sequence: TGTGCCAGCAGCCACAGGGGACGGAACACCGGGGAGCTGTTTTTT. Amino acids: CASSHRGRNTGELFF.

The J gene is TRBJ1-2, the V gene TRBV29-1; 7 positions agree with TRBD1. Trimming cost V 3 bases and J 4 bases; bases outside gene matches: 8. The CDR3 consists of 14 residues. From germline, CDR1 is SQVTM and CDR2 ANQGSEA. The CDR3 protein is CSVERDSLFYGYTF. The CDR3 region has the DNA TGCAGCGTTGAGAGGGACAGCCTTTTCTATGGCTACACCTTC.

The V gene is TRBV5-1, the J gene TRBJ2-7; tentatively, D is TRBD1 (6 bases). Germline CDR1 SGHRS, CDR2 YFSETQ. This CDR3 is 14 amino acids long. The V end was cut by 7 bases, the J end by 0 bases, with 14 bases between. The CDR3 region is CASAGTTSSYEQYF. The CDR3 DNA is TGCGCCAGCGCCGGGACAACTAGCTCCTACGAGCAGTACTTC.

CDR3 nucleotides: TGTGCCAGCAGACTACAGGGGGCACAGAATCAGCCCCAGCATTTT. Protein product: CASRLQGAQNQPQHF. The chain carries TRBV6-6 and TRBJ1-5, with 9 bases identical to TRBD1. The V segment lost 6 bases and the J segment 4 bases; nucleotides outside the gene matches: 7. The length of the CDR3 is 15 residues. The germline V gene encodes CDR1 MNHNY and CDR2 SVGAGI (reference sequence).

This CDR3 reads CASSQGHPAFEQYF. The CDR3 DNA follows: TGCGCCAGCAGCCAAGGGCACCCTGCTTTCGAGCAGTACTTC. The chain joins TRBV4-3 to TRBJ2-7; D is uncertain. CDR3 length: 14 residues. V lost 1 base and J lost 6, with 13 bases in between. In germline, CDR1 is LGHNA, CDR2 YSLEER.

For this clone: Other DNA sequences within the sample encode an identical CDR3. The chain couples TRBV18 to TRBJ1-2; TRBD1 is a possible D gene (5 bases). Looked up from germline, CDR1 is KGHSH and CDR2 is LQKENI. With 3 bases removed from V and 2 bases from J, the gap between germline ends came to 7 bases. The CDR3 totals 13 residues. The CDR3 DNA reads as TGTGCCAGCTCACCGCAGGGAAACTATGGCTACACCTTC. As protein: CASSPQGNYGYTF. Looking up the rest from reference TRBV18 and TRBJ1-2 gives the full variable domain: NAGVMQNPRHLVRRRGQEARLRCSPMKGHSHVYWYRQLPEEGLKFMVYLQKENIIDESGMPKERFSAEFPKEGPSILRIQQVVRGDSAAYFCASSPQGNYGYTFGSGTRLTVV.

V gene TRBV5-1 combines with J gene TRBJ2-7; 10 nucleotides line up with TRBD1. This CDR3 contains 15 residues. Germline CDR1 and CDR2: SGHRS and YFSETQ. After removal of 4 bases from V and 4 bases from J, the junction contained 8 bases not matched to a gene. The CDR3 spells CASSETGGFEYEQYF. Here the CDR3 DNA reads TGCGCCAGCAGCGAGACAGGGGGCTTCGAATACGAGCAGTACTTC.

The CDR3 nucleotides read TGCGCCAGCAGCTTATGGGGAACTAGCGGGAGTACAGATACGCAGTATTTT. It is translated as CASSLWGTSGSTDTQYF. This chain connects TRBV5-1 to TRBJ2-3; 11 bases map to TRBD2. This CDR3 has 17 amino acids. V lost 2 bases, J lost 3 bases, and 8 bases stayed unmatched. Germline V lookup: CDR1 SGHRS, CDR2 YFSETQ. Together with reference TRBV5-1 and TRBJ2-3, the CDR3 gives the full variable domain: KAGVTQTPRYLIKTRGQQVTLSCSPISGHRSVSWYQQTPGQGLQFLFEYFSETQRNKGNFPGRFSGRQFSNSRSEMNVSTLELGDSALYLCASSLWGTSGSTDTQYFGPGTRLTVL.